The rows below give T cell receptor beta chains drawn from one sample of a study of persistence of HIV-infected CD4 T cells. Antigens for these TCRs are unknown. Produced via immunoSEQ multiplex PCR; TCRdb's table is partial and in-frame only. This sample yields tens of thousands of clones, of which approximately 66% are seen a single time; 1.4% belongs to the top ten. This sample comprised CD4+ T cells sorted from PBMCs after roughly 17-hour stimulation, obtained from a patient who received antiretroviral therapy. Source of these receptors: an adult man with HIV who was CMV-seropositive. CDR3s include the opening cysteine and the closing phenylalanine or tryptophan. Fields, in order: D gene, V gene, J gene, clone size, CDR3 protein, CDR3 DNA. D genes are given only for firm matches. Expanded clones are given a class, and other clones once, few, many or no size at all.

>NA|TRBV7-6|TRBJ2-7|NA
CASSSQEALYEQYF
TGTGCCAGCAGCTCCCAGGAAGCCCTCTACGAGCAGTACTTC
>NA|TRBV4-1|TRBJ1-2|few
CASSQERGRVPYGYTF
TGCGCCAGCAGCCAAGAACGGGGGAGGGTACCCTATGGCTACACCTTC
>NA|TRBV30|TRBJ1-1|NA
CAWSAWDGGTEAFF
TGTGCCTGGAGTGCCTGGGACGGTGGGACTGAAGCTTTCTTT
>TRBD2|TRBV10-3|TRBJ2-7|NA
CATTGGSGVSSYEQYF
TGTGCCACCACTGGGGGTAGCGGGGTTAGCTCCTACGAGCAGTACTTC
>NA|TRBV19|TRBJ1-1|NA
CASRGRPGTEAFF
TGTGCCAGTAGGGGCCGGCCAGGGACTGAAGCTTTCTTT
>NA|TRBV18|TRBJ2-1|NA
CASSPQSLGNEQFF
TGTGCCAGCTCACCACAATCACTGGGCAATGAGCAGTTCTTC
>NA|TRBV9|TRBJ2-1|NA
CASSPNYNEQFF
TGTGCCAGCTCCCCCAATTACAATGAGCAGTTCTTC
>NA|TRBV21-1|TRBJ1-1|few
CASTPAGFVPTEAFF
TGTGCCAGCACTCCGGCAGGGTTCGTACCGACTGAAGCTTTCTTT
>TRBD1|TRBV7-9|TRBJ1-2|NA
CASSLSPGTGQFYGYTF
TGTGCCAGCAGCTTAAGCCCCGGGACAGGGCAGTTCTATGGCTACACCTTC
>TRBD1|TRBV7-8|TRBJ1-2|NA
CASSREPGQGIYGYTF
TGTGCCAGCAGCCGAGAACCGGGACAGGGGATTTATGGCTACACCTTC
>TRBD1|TRBV28|TRBJ1-6|NA
CASSSSTGRGSPLHF
TGTGCCAGCAGTTCCTCGACAGGGAGGGGTTCACCCCTCCACTTT
>NA|TRBV25-1|TRBJ2-2|NA
CASKLGQPGAGELFF
TGTGCCAGCAAGTTGGGACAGCCGGGGGCCGGGGAGCTGTTTTTT
>TRBD1|TRBV2|TRBJ1-2|few
CASNRDRDGYTF
TGTGCCAGCAATCGGGACAGGGATGGCTACACCTTC
>NA|TRBV19|TRBJ1-1|once
CASSPQGGNTEAFF
TGTGCCAGTAGTCCTCAGGGAGGGAACACTGAAGCTTTCTTT
>NA|TRBV6-5|TRBJ2-1|NA
CASSPTLTTHNEQFF
TGTGCCAGCAGTCCTACCTTGACGACACACAATGAGCAGTTCTTC
>NA|TRBV5-4|TRBJ1-3|NA
CASSFSGPGNTIYF
TGTGCCAGCAGCTTCAGTGGCCCTGGAAACACCATATATTTT
>TRBD2|TRBV5-4|TRBJ2-5|few
CASSVRTSGGLETQYF
TGTGCCAGCAGCGTCCGGACTAGCGGGGGATTGGAGACCCAGTACTTC
>TRBD1|TRBV24-1|TRBJ2-3|NA
CATSRRGRLSTDTQYF
TGTGCCACCAGTCGCAGGGGGCGGCTAAGCACAGATACGCAGTATTTT
>NA|TRBV2|TRBJ1-1|few
CASSLTVVNTEAFF
TGTGCCAGCAGTTTGACTGTAGTGAACACTGAAGCTTTCTTT
>NA|TRBV6-5|TRBJ1-1|NA
CASSYSGAAFF
TGTGCCAGCAGTTACTCAGGGGCAGCTTTCTTT
>NA|TRBV9|TRBJ2-7|NA
CASSVGAGASYEQYF
TGTGCCAGCAGCGTAGGGGCAGGGGCCTCCTACGAGCAGTACTTC
>NA|TRBV5-4|TRBJ2-1|few
CASSLKQATYNEQFF
TGTGCCAGCAGCTTGAAACAGGCCACATACAATGAGCAGTTCTTC
>NA|TRBV28|TRBJ1-3|NA
CASTLSPGVSSGNTIYF
TGTGCCAGCACCTTATCGCCAGGGGTTAGCTCTGGAAACACCATATATTTT
>TRBD1|TRBV5-1|TRBJ2-7|NA
CASSLANFRTGGGYEQYF
TGCGCCAGCAGCTTGGCCAATTTCCGGACAGGGGGCGGTTACGAGCAGTACTTC
>NA|TRBV7-8|TRBJ2-1|NA
CASSFSEVQRNEQFF
TGTGCCAGCAGCTTTTCCGAGGTCCAGAGAAATGAGCAGTTCTTC
>NA|TRBV5-6|TRBJ1-2|NA
CASSLDVLSAYTF
TGTGCCAGCAGCTTGGATGTCCTTTCCGCATACACCTTC
>TRBD1|TRBV2|TRBJ1-3|NA
CASSLIQGALGNTIYF
TGTGCCAGCAGTCTTATACAGGGGGCACTTGGAAACACCATATATTTT
>TRBD1|TRBV19|TRBJ1-1|NA
CASSDDRGTEAFF
TGTGCCAGTAGTGACGACAGGGGCACTGAAGCTTTCTTT
>NA|TRBV28|TRBJ1-5|NA
CASSLSGWQGNQPQHF
TGTGCCAGCAGTTTATCCGGGTGGCAGGGGAACCAGCCCCAGCATTTT
>NA|TRBV19|TRBJ1-5|few
CASRISGDLAPQHF
TGTGCCAGTAGGATCTCAGGGGACCTAGCGCCCCAGCATTTT
>NA|TRBV6-5|TRBJ2-6|NA
CASSSEGAGANVLTF
TGTGCCAGCAGCTCCGAGGGGGCTGGGGCCAACGTCCTGACTTTC
>NA|TRBV19|TRBJ1-3|NA
CASSRAGLNSGNTIYF
TGTGCCAGTAGTAGGGCAGGCTTAAACTCTGGAAACACCATATATTTT
>NA|TRBV5-5|TRBJ1-5|NA
CASSLEAGDFINQPQHF
TGTGCCAGCAGCTTGGAGGCAGGGGATTTTATAAATCAGCCCCAGCATTTT
>NA|TRBV5-1|TRBJ2-6|medium-sized
CASSLGAPGANVLTF
TGCGCCAGCAGCTTGGGGGCCCCCGGGGCCAACGTCCTGACTTTC
>NA|TRBV6-1|TRBJ1-1|NA
CASSEFEGRISFF
TGTGCCAGCAGTGAATTTGAGGGACGGATATCTTTCTTT
>TRBD2|TRBV19|TRBJ2-1|NA
CASSMTPSGGTSYNEQFF
TGTGCCAGTAGTATGACCCCTAGCGGGGGGACCTCCTACAATGAGCAGTTCTTC
>NA|TRBV6-5|TRBJ2-3|NA
CASSYYSAERDTQYF
TGTGCCAGCAGTTACTACTCGGCTGAGCGGGATACGCAGTATTTT
>TRBD1|TRBV27|TRBJ2-7|NA
CASSLGQGFYEQYF
TGTGCCAGCAGTTTGGGACAGGGCTTCTACGAGCAGTACTTC
>NA|TRBV3-1/TRBV3-2|TRBJ1-2|once
CASSQAGTGGYTF
TGTGCCAGCAGCCAGGCCGGGACCGGCGGCTACACCTTC
>NA|TRBV7-2|TRBJ2-1|few
CASSVQRRQFF
TGTGCCAGCAGCGTACAGAGACGTCAGTTCTTC
>NA|TRBV2|TRBJ1-1|few
CASNPEMGNEAFF
TGTGCCAGCAACCCTGAGATGGGGAATGAAGCTTTCTTT
>NA|TRBV6-1|TRBJ1-5|NA
CASSEGRIQPQHF
TGTGCCAGCAGTGAAGGGAGGATTCAGCCCCAGCATTTT
>TRBD1|TRBV6-5|TRBJ1-2|NA
CASRPFRTGSYGYTF
TGTGCCAGCAGACCCTTTCGGACAGGGTCCTATGGCTACACCTTC
>NA|TRBV11-3|TRBJ2-7|NA
CARGGVQDRTYEQYF
TGTGCCAGGGGCGGGGTTCAAGATCGCACCTACGAGCAGTACTTC
>NA|TRBV2|TRBJ2-6|NA
CASSDRTGANVLTF
TGTGCCTCTTCAGACAGGACTGGGGCCAACGTCCTGACTTTC
>NA|TRBV6-5|TRBJ1-3|NA
CASTATKSSGNTIYF
TGTGCCAGCACCGCCACAAAGAGCTCTGGAAACACCATATATTTT
>TRBD2|TRBV28|TRBJ2-1|NA
CASSLLPLLAGGPGNEQFF
TGTGCCAGCAGTTTGCTCCCGTTACTAGCGGGGGGGCCTGGCAATGAGCAGTTCTTC
>NA|TRBV29-1|TRBJ1-2|NA
CSARNRDPSQIHTF
TGCAGCGCTCGAAACCGGGACCCCAGTCAGATCCACACCTTC
>TRBD1|TRBV18|TRBJ1-5|NA
CASSQGGNNQPQHF
TGTGCCAGCTCACAAGGGGGCAACAATCAGCCCCAGCATTTT
>NA|TRBV11-2|TRBJ2-2|NA
CASSFDSSNTGELFF
TGTGCCAGCAGCTTTGACAGTTCGAACACCGGGGAGCTGTTTTTT